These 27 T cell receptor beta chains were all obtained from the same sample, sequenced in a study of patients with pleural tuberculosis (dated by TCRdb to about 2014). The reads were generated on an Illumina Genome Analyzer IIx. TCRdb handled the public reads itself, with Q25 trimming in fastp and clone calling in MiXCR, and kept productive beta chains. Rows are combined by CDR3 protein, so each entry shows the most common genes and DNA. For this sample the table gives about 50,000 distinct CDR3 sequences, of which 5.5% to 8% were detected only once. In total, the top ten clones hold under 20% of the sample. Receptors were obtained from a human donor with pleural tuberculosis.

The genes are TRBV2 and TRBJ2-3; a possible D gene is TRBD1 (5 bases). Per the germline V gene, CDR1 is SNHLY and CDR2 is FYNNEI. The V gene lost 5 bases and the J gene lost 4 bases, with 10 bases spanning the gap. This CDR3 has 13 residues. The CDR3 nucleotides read TGTGCCAGCAGTAGACAGAGCGCAGATACGCAGTATTTT. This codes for CASSRQSADTQYF. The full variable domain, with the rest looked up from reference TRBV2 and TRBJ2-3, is EPEVTQTPSHQVTQMGQEVILRCVPISNHLYFYWYRQILGQKVEFLVSFYNNEISEKSEIFDDQFSVERPDGSNFTLKIRSTKLEDSAMYFCASSRQSADTQYFGPGTRLTVL.

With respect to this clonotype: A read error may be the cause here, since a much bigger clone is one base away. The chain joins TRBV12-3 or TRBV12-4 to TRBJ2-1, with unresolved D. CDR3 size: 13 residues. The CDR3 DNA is TGTGCCAGCAGTTCAAACCCAGTAAATGAGCGGTTCTTC. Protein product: CASSSNPVNERFF.

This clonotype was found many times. CDR3 coding DNA: TGCAGTGCTAGACTAAGCGGGAGGGCCGGGGAGACCCAGTACTTC. Its protein product is CSARLSGRAGETQYF. V usage is TRBV20-1 and J usage is TRBJ2-5; TRBD2 matches at 10 bases. The germline CDR1 and CDR2 sequences are DFQATT and SNEGSKA (reference sequence). With V trimmed by 2 bases and J by 5 bases, 8 bases remained unmatched. The CDR3 totals 15 residues.

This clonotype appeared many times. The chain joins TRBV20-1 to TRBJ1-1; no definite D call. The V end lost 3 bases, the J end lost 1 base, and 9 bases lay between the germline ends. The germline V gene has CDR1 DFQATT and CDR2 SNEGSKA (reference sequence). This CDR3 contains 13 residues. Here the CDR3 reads CSARVAGNTEAFF. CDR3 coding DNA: TGCAGTGCTAGGGTCGCGGGGAACACTGAAGCTTTCTTT.

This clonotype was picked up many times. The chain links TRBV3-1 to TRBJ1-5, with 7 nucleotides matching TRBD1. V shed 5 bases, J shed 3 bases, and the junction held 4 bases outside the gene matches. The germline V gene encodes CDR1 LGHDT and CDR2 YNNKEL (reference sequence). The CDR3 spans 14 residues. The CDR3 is CASSWGQLNQPQHF. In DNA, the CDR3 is TGTGCCAGCAGCTGGGGACAGCTCAATCAGCCCCAGCATTTT.

CDR3 DNA: TGTGCCATCATACGAGAAGGGTCCTTCGATGGCTACACCTTC. Translation gives CAIIREGSFDGYTF. The chain carries TRBV10-3 and TRBJ1-2; D is unresolved. Trimming pared 7 bases from V and 6 bases from J, leaving 18 bases between. CDR3 length: 14 amino acids. CDR1 ENHRY and CDR2 SYGVKD come from the germline V gene.

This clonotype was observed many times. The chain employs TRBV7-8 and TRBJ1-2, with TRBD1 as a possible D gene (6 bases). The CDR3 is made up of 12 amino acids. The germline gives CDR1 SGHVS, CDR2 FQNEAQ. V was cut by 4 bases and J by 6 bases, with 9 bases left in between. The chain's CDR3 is CASSSGGHGYTF. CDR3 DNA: TGTGCCAGCAGCTCCGGGGGGCATGGCTACACCTTC.

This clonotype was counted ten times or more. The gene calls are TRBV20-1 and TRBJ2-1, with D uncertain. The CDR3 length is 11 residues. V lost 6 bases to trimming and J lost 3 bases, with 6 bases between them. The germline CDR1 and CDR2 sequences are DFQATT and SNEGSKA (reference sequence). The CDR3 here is CSAGFYNEQFF. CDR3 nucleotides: TGCAGTGCGGGATTCTACAATGAGCAGTTCTTC.

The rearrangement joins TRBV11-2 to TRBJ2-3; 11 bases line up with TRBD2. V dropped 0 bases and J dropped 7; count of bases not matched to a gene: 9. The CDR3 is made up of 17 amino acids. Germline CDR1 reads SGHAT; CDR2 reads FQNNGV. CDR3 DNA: TGTGCCAGCAGCTTAGAAACGCTAGCGGGAGGATTGAATACGCAGTATTTT. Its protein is CASSLETLAGGLNTQYF.

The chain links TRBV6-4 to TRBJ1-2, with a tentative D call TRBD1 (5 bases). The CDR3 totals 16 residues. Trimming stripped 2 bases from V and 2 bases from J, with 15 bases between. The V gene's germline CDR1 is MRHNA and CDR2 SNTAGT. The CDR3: CASSDPGGQINYGYTF. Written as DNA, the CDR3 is TGTGCCAGCAGTGACCCTGGTGGACAAATCAACTATGGCTACACCTTC.

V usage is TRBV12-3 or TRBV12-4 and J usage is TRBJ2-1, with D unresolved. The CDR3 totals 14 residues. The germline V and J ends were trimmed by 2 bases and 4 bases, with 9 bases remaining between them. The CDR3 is CASSLRQKYNEQFF. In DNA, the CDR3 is TGTGCCAGCAGTTTACGGCAGAAATACAATGAGCAGTTCTTC.

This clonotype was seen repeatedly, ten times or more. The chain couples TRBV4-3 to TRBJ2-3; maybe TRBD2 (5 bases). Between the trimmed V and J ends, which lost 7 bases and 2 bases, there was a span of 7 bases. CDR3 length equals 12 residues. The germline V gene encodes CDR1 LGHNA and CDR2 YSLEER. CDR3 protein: CASKGLTDTQYF. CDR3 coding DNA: TGCGCCAGCAAAGGACTCACAGATACGCAGTATTTT.

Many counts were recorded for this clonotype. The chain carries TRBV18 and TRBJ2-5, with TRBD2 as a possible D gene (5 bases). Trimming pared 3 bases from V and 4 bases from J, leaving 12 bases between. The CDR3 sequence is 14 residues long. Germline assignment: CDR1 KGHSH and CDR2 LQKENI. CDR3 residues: CASSPGISGETQYF. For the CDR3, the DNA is TGTGCCAGCTCACCCGGGATCTCGGGAGAGACCCAGTACTTC.

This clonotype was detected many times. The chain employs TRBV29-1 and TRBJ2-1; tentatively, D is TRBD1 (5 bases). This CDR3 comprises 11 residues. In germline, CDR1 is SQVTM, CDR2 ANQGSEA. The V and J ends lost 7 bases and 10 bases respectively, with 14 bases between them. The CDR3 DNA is TGCAGCGCCTCGACAGCACGGGAGCAGTTCTTC. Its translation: CSASTAREQFF.

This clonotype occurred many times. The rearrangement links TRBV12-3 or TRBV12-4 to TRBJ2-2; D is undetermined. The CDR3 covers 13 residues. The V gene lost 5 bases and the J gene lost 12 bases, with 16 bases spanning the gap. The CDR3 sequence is CASSLEGKKKLFF. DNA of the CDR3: TGTGCCAGCAGTCTCGAAGGCAAGAAAAAGCTGTTTTTT.

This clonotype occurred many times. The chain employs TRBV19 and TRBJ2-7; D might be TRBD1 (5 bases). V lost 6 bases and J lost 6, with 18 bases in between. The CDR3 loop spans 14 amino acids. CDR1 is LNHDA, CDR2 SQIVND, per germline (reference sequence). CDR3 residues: CASRRSIYQGEQYF. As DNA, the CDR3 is TGTGCCAGTAGAAGGTCCATCTATCAGGGCGAGCAGTACTTC. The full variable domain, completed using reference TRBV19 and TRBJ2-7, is DGGITQSPKYLFRKEGQNVTLSCEQNLNHDAMYWYRQDPGQGLRLIYYSQIVNDFQKGDIAEGYSVSREKKESFPLTVTSAQKNPTAFYLCASRRSIYQGEQYFGPGTRLTVT.

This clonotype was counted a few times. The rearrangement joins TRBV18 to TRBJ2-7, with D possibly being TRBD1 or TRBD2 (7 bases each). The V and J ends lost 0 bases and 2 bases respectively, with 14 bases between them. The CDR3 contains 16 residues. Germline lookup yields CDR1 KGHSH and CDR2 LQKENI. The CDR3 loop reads CASSPPNRGGTYEQYF. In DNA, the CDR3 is TGTGCCAGCTCACCACCTAACAGGGGAGGGACCTACGAGCAGTACTTC.

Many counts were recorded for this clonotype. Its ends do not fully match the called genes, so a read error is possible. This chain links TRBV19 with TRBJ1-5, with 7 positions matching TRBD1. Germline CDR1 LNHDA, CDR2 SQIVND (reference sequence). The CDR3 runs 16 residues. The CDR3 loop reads CASSILTGQKSQPQHF. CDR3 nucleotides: TGTGCCAGCAGTATACTCACGGGACAGAAAAGTCAGCCCCAGCATTTT.

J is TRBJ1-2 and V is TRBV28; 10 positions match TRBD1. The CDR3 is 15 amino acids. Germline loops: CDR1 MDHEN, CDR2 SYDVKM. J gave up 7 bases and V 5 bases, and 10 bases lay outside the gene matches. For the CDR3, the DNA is TGTGCCAGCAGTCTTGGGACAGGGGCCGGATCTGGCTACACCTTC. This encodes CASSLGTGAGSGYTF.

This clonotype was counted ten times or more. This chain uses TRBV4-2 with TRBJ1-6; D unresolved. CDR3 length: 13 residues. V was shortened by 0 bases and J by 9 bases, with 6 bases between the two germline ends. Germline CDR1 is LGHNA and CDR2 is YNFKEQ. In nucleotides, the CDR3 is TGTGCCAGCAGCCAAGATCCGGGTTCACCCCTCCACTTT. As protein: CASSQDPGSPLHF.

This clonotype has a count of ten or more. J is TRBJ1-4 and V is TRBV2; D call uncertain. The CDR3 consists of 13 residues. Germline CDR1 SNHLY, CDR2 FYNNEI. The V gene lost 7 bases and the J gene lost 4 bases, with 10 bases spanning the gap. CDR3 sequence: CASTENLNEKLFF. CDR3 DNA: TGTGCCAGCACCGAGAATCTTAATGAAAAACTGTTTTTT.

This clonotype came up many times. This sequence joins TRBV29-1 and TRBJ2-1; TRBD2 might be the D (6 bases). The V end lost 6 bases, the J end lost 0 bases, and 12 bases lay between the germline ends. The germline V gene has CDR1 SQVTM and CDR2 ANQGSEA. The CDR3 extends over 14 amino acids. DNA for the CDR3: TGCAGCGTACCCCTAGCGCCCTCCTACAATGAGCAGTTCTTC. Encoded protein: CSVPLAPSYNEQFF.

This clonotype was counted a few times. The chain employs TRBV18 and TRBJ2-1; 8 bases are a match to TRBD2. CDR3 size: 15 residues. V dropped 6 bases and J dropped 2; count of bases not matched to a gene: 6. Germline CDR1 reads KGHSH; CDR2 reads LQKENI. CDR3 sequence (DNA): TGTGCCAGCTCCTCGGAACTAGCGGCCTACAATGAGCAGTTCTTC. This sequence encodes CASSSELAAYNEQFF.

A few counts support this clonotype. The CDR3 sequence: CASSDGSGRDQETQYF. CDR3 sequence (DNA): TGTGCCAGCAGTGACGGTAGCGGGAGGGATCAAGAGACCCAGTACTTC. The chain couples TRBV6-4 to TRBJ2-5; 11 nucleotides match TRBD2. J lost 2 bases, V lost 2 bases, and 4 bases had no gene match. Germline loops: CDR1 MRHNA, CDR2 SNTAGT. The CDR3 covers 16 residues.

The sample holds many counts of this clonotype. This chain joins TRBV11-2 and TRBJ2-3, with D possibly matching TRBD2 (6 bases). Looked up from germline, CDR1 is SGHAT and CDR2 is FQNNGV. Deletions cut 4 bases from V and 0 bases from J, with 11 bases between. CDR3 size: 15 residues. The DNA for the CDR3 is TGTGCCAGCAGCTCCTACGGGAGAAGCACAGATACGCAGTATTTT. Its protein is CASSSYGRSTDTQYF.

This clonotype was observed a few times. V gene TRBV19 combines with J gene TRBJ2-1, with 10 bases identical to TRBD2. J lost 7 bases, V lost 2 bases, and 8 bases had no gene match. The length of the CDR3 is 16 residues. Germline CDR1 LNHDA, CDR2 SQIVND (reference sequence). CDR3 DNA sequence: TGTGCCAGTAGTATATTATTCGGAGCGGGGGGGAATGAGCAGTTCTTC. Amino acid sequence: CASSILFGAGGNEQFF.

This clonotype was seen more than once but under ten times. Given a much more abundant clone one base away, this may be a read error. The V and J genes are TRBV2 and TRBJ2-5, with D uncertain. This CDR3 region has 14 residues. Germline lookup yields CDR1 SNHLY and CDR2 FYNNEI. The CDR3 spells CASSVSTVQEAQYF. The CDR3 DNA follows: TGTGCCAGCAGTGTTTCTACGGTACAAGAGGCCCAGTACTTC.